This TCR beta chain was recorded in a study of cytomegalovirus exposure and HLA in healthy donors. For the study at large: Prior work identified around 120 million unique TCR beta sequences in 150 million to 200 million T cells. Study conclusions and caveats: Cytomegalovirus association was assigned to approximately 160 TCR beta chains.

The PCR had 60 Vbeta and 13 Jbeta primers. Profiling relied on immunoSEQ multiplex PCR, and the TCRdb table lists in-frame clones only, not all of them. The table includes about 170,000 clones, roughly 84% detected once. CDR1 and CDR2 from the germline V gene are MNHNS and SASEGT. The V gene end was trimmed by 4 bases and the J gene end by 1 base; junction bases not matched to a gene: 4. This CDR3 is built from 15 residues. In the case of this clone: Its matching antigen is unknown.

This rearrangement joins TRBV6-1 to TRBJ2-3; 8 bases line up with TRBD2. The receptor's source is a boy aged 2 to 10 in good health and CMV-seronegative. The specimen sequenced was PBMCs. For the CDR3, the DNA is TGTGCCAGCAGTGGAGGACTAGCACGCACAGATACGCAGTATTTT. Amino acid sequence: CASSGGLARTDTQYF.